The clone carrying this TCR beta chain was seen repeatedly, ten times or more. Its antigen is not identified. Germline values: CDR1 PRHDT, CDR2 FYEKMQ (reference sequence). The CDR3 covers 17 residues. V was pared by 0 bases and J by 3 bases, with 8 bases of the junction left unmatched. The data stem from a study of Graves' ophthalmopathy and Graves' hyperthyroidism. Study-level results: Sensitivity reached about 70% and specificity around 76% when the model predicted ophthalmopathy progression. Thyroid clonotypes that were expanded above 0.001 frequency mostly also appeared in blood.

The PBMC fraction was derived from roughly 10 ml of fresh peripheral blood. Investigators amplified TCR beta CDR3 regions from RNA transcripts. HTBI primers primed a first-round RT-PCR, and a second-round multiplex PCR followed. TCRdb independently ran MiXCR on the multiplex PCR reads; one entry per CDR3 protein. The sample carries roughly 480,000 distinct CDR3 sequences, about 15% recorded once. This sequence was found in a woman in her 30s with Graves' ophthalmopathy. V and J are TRBV13 and TRBJ1-5; 7 nucleotides agree with TRBD1. Sequences were obtained from blood. The CDR3 nucleotides read TGTGCCAGCAGCTTAGGAAGGGGGCGCGGAAACAATCAGCCCCAGCATTTT. It is translated as CASSLGRGRGNNQPQHF.